Listed below are T cell receptor beta chains from one sample, sequenced in a study of T cell repertoires in cytomegalovirus infection. Their target antigens are unknown. TCRdb reanalysed the reads using MiXCR and keeps one entry per CDR3 protein. The sample has about 740,000 distinct CDR3 sequences, 30% to 40% seen once; the top ten hold over 15%. The source was cultured PBMCs, collected from culture after CMV antigen stimulation. The origin of the receptors is a human donor in good health (CMV status not recorded). Some clones in this sample may be carry-over from other donors' samples. The CDR3 runs from the conserved cysteine through the conserved F or W. Each record gives: clone size, D gene, V gene, J gene, CDR3 DNA, CDR3 protein. D genes are given only for firm matches. The size field is filled for only some rows; it gives once, few, many or a size class.

size: few
D: NA
V: TRBV18
J: TRBJ2-1
DNA: TGTGCCAGCTCACCACCTAGCCTCAGGACCTACAATGAGCAGTTCTTC
CDR3: CASSPPSLRTYNEQFF

size: once
D: TRBD1
V: TRBV18
J: TRBJ1-5
DNA: TGTGCCAGCTCCTACCAGGGGGCGAGCAATCAGCCCCAGCATTTT
CDR3: CASSYQGASNQPQHF

size: NA
D: NA
V: TRBV6-5
J: TRBJ2-2
DNA: TGTGCCAGCAGTTACGGAGGGGTTAGCACCGGGGAGCTGTTTTTT
CDR3: CASSYGGVSTGELFF

size: NA
D: TRBD1
V: TRBV4-1
J: TRBJ1-2
DNA: TGCGCCAGCAGCCAAACCGGACAGGAAAACTATGGCTACACCTTC
CDR3: CASSQTGQENYGYTF

size: many
D: NA
V: TRBV7-2
J: TRBJ1-3
DNA: TGTGCCAGCAGCTTACTCTCTCCCCGCTCTGGAAACACCATATATTTT
CDR3: CASSLLSPRSGNTIYF

size: NA
D: NA
V: TRBV7-2
J: TRBJ2-7
DNA: TGTGCCAGCAGCATCTCCCCCCACATGGACGAGCAGTACTTC
CDR3: CASSISPHMDEQYF

size: NA
D: NA
V: TRBV9
J: TRBJ1-3
DNA: TGTGCCAGCAGCGTAGGTGGGGACTCTGGAAACACCATATATTTT
CDR3: CASSVGGDSGNTIYF

size: many
D: NA
V: TRBV7-2
J: TRBJ1-3
DNA: TGTGCCAGCAGCCCCCAGGGGTTTTACGCTGGAAACACCATATATTTT
CDR3: CASSPQGFYAGNTIYF

size: NA
D: NA
V: TRBV11-2
J: TRBJ2-3
DNA: TGTGCCAGCAGCTTAGATAGCGGCCCACAATTTTTT
CDR3: CASSLDSGPQFF

size: NA
D: TRBD2
V: TRBV11-2
J: TRBJ2-5
DNA: TGTGCCAGCAGCTTAGACGGACTAGCGGGAGGCGGTTTAGAGACCCAGTACTTC
CDR3: CASSLDGLAGGGLETQYF

size: NA
D: TRBD1
V: TRBV7-9
J: TRBJ2-2
DNA: TGTGCCGCCCGGACAGGGATCACCGGGGAGCTGTTTTTT
CDR3: CAARTGITGELFF

size: few
D: TRBD2
V: TRBV20-1
J: TRBJ2-1
DNA: TGCAGTGCCGGACCGACTAGCGGGGGGGCCTTAGGAACCTACAATGAGCAGTTCTTC
CDR3: CSAGPTSGGALGTYNEQFF

size: few
D: TRBD2
V: TRBV5-1
J: TRBJ2-1
DNA: TGCGCCAGCAGCTTGGCGGGGGGGCCCGAAAATGAGCAGTTCTTC
CDR3: CASSLAGGPENEQFF

size: few
D: TRBD1
V: TRBV20-1
J: TRBJ1-1
DNA: TGCAGTGCCCGCGGGGCAGGGGGCACTGAAGCTTTCTTT
CDR3: CSARGAGGTEAFF

size: once
D: NA
V: TRBV9
J: TRBJ2-7
DNA: TGTGCCAGCAGCGCTCCGGGGGCGCCCCCCTACGAGCAGTACTTC
CDR3: CASSAPGAPPYEQYF

size: NA
D: NA
V: TRBV2
J: TRBJ2-3
DNA: TGTGCCAGCAGTGAGGATCATACGCAGTATTTT
CDR3: CASSEDHTQYF

size: many
D: TRBD2
V: TRBV6-1
J: TRBJ2-7
DNA: TGTGCCAGCAAAACCGGGACTAGCGGGGGGTACGAGCAGTACTTC
CDR3: CASKTGTSGGYEQYF

size: NA
D: NA
V: TRBV2
J: TRBJ2-2
DNA: TGTGCCAGCAGTGAAATGATCACAACCACCGGGGAGCTGTTTTTT
CDR3: CASSEMITTTGELFF

size: NA
D: NA
V: TRBV12-3/TRBV12-4
J: TRBJ1-1
DNA: TGTGCCGATCTTGTGGTGGTGTGGAACACTGAAGCTTTCTTT
CDR3: CADLVVVWNTEAFF

size: NA
D: NA
V: TRBV5-1
J: TRBJ2-3
DNA: TGCGCCAGCAGCTTTGGGTTCCAACCCGGAGCCATCACAGATACGCAGTATTTT
CDR3: CASSFGFQPGAITDTQYF

size: NA
D: NA
V: TRBV20-1
J: TRBJ2-3
DNA: TGCAGTGCTAGAGAAATTAGCGGCGGAGCAGATACGCAGTATTTT
CDR3: CSAREISGGADTQYF

size: few
D: NA
V: TRBV7-2
J: TRBJ2-5
DNA: TGTGCCAGCAGCTCCTCGATGGGAAGGCAAGAGACCCAGTACTTC
CDR3: CASSSSMGRQETQYF

size: many
D: NA
V: TRBV7-2
J: TRBJ2-6
DNA: TGTGCCAGCAGCCAAGGAGTCTCTGGGGCCAACGTCCTGACTTTC
CDR3: CASSQGVSGANVLTF

size: few
D: NA
V: TRBV7-2
J: TRBJ2-1
DNA: TGTGCCAGCAGCTTCTTCGATGAGCAGTTCTTC
CDR3: CASSFFDEQFF

size: NA
D: TRBD2
V: TRBV19
J: TRBJ2-2
DNA: TGTGCCAGTAGCACCACCTGGGGGGGATATCTCACCGGGGAGCTGTTTTTT
CDR3: CASSTTWGGYLTGELFF

size: NA
D: NA
V: TRBV2
J: TRBJ2-1
DNA: TGTGCCAGGGAGGCCCCTCGCGGGAGAGGGGGCAATGAGCAGTTCTTC
CDR3: CAREAPRGRGGNEQFF

size: few
D: NA
V: TRBV28
J: TRBJ1-4
DNA: TGTGCCAGCCTCGACAGTCGCATTAATGAAAAACTGTTTTTT
CDR3: CASLDSRINEKLFF

size: few
D: TRBD1
V: TRBV14
J: TRBJ1-4
DNA: TGTGCCAGCAGCCGGTTGGGGACAGGGCAACGTGAAAAACTGTTTTTT
CDR3: CASSRLGTGQREKLFF

size: few
D: NA
V: TRBV19
J: TRBJ1-1
DNA: TGTGCCAGTAAACGGCCCTGGGGCACTGAAGCTTTCTTT
CDR3: CASKRPWGTEAFF

size: few
D: NA
V: TRBV19
J: TRBJ2-7
DNA: TGTGCCAGTAGTATGGGTAGAGGTTACGAGCAGTACTTC
CDR3: CASSMGRGYEQYF

size: NA
D: NA
V: TRBV5-4
J: TRBJ2-3
DNA: TGTGCCAGCAGCTTCAGGGGGGCGAGAGATACGCAGTATTTT
CDR3: CASSFRGARDTQYF

size: many
D: NA
V: TRBV6-1
J: TRBJ1-6
DNA: TGTGCCAGCAGTGAAGAGGGGCGACAGGTTATTTCACCCCTCCACTTT
CDR3: CASSEEGRQVISPLHF

size: few
D: TRBD2
V: TRBV7-2
J: TRBJ2-1
DNA: TGTGCCAGCAGCTTAGTCGTTAGCGGGGGGAATGAGCAGTTCTTC
CDR3: CASSLVVSGGNEQFF

size: NA
D: NA
V: TRBV7-9
J: TRBJ1-1
DNA: TGTGCCAGCAGCTTAGCGCAGGGTAGGACTGAAGCTTTCTTT
CDR3: CASSLAQGRTEAFF

size: NA
D: NA
V: TRBV30
J: TRBJ2-1
DNA: TGTGCCTGGAGTGTTGGGGGTATTGTAAATGAGCAGTTCTTC
CDR3: CAWSVGGIVNEQFF

size: NA
D: NA
V: TRBV7-2
J: TRBJ2-5
DNA: TGTGCCAGCGGCCCATTAGAGACCCAGTACTTC
CDR3: CASGPLETQYF

size: NA
D: NA
V: TRBV19
J: TRBJ1-5
DNA: TGTGCCAGTAGTGTGGCGGGCAATCAGCCCCAGCATTTT
CDR3: CASSVAGNQPQHF

size: few
D: TRBD2
V: TRBV5-6
J: TRBJ2-1
DNA: TGTGCCAGCAGCTTGGCCGGGACTAGCCCCCTGGGGCAGTTCTTC
CDR3: CASSLAGTSPLGQFF

size: few
D: TRBD2
V: TRBV9
J: TRBJ2-5
DNA: TGTGCCAGCAGCGTAGAGGGACTAGCGCGGCGGGGGACCCAGTACTTC
CDR3: CASSVEGLARRGTQYF

size: NA
D: NA
V: TRBV11-2
J: TRBJ2-3
DNA: TGTGCCAGCAGCTTAGAATCTATAAAGAGAGGTGCAGATACGCAGTATTTT
CDR3: CASSLESIKRGADTQYF

size: NA
D: NA
V: TRBV4-2
J: TRBJ2-2
DNA: TGTGCCAGCAGCCAAGAGCAAGCGGGCCCTGGCACCGGGGAGCTGTTTTTT
CDR3: CASSQEQAGPGTGELFF

size: few
D: TRBD1
V: TRBV20-1
J: TRBJ1-1
DNA: TGCAGTGCTAGAGATCCAAAGGCAGGGGGTGACACTGAAGCTTTCTTT
CDR3: CSARDPKAGGDTEAFF

size: NA
D: TRBD1
V: TRBV19
J: TRBJ1-1
DNA: TGTGCCAGTAGTATCGGACAGGAGAACACTGAAGCTTTCTTT
CDR3: CASSIGQENTEAFF

size: NA
D: NA
V: TRBV5-1
J: TRBJ1-1
DNA: TGCGCCAGCGGCGCAGGGACGGCGGGCACTGAAGCTTTCTTT
CDR3: CASGAGTAGTEAFF

size: NA
D: NA
V: TRBV19
J: TRBJ1-1
DNA: TGTGCCAGTAGTATGCGGGGGCATGACACTGAAGCTTTCTTT
CDR3: CASSMRGHDTEAFF

size: NA
D: TRBD1
V: TRBV19
J: TRBJ2-1
DNA: TGTGCCAGTAGTCTGGACAGGGGGCTCATGGATGAGCAGTTCTTC
CDR3: CASSLDRGLMDEQFF

size: once
D: TRBD2
V: TRBV20-1
J: TRBJ2-7
DNA: TGCAGTGCAAACTCGGTAACACCGGGGGGCGAGCAGTACTTC
CDR3: CSANSVTPGGEQYF

size: few
D: NA
V: TRBV11-2
J: TRBJ2-7
DNA: TGTGCCAGCAGCCTCGGGCTCGGGATCGAGCAGTACTTC
CDR3: CASSLGLGIEQYF

size: many
D: NA
V: TRBV7-2
J: TRBJ1-5
DNA: TGTGCCAGCAGCCCCCGCGGGGTGAGCAATCAGCCCCAGCATTTT
CDR3: CASSPRGVSNQPQHF

size: many
D: NA
V: TRBV7-2
J: TRBJ2-1
DNA: TGTGCCAGCAGCCCAAGGGGGGGGGGACTAAGCTCCTACAATGAGCAGTTCTTC
CDR3: CASSPRGGGLSSYNEQFF

size: NA
D: TRBD2
V: TRBV12-3/TRBV12-4
J: TRBJ2-1
DNA: TGTGCCAGCAGTTTAGCCGGGACTAGCGAAGACAATGAGCAGTTCTTC
CDR3: CASSLAGTSEDNEQFF

size: NA
D: NA
V: TRBV12-5
J: TRBJ2-1
DNA: TGTGCTAGTGGTTTGTCTCCCGATGGGTCGCAGGTAATCCACAATGAGCAGTTCTTC
CDR3: CASGLSPDGSQVIHNEQFF

size: NA
D: NA
V: TRBV4-1
J: TRBJ2-1
DNA: TGCGCCAGCAGCCAAGGGGGACGTTCTCCGTTCTTC
CDR3: CASSQGGRSPFF

size: NA
D: TRBD2
V: TRBV7-2
J: TRBJ2-1
DNA: TGTGCCAGCAGCTTGGGGACTACATCCTACAATGAGCAGTTCTTC
CDR3: CASSLGTTSYNEQFF